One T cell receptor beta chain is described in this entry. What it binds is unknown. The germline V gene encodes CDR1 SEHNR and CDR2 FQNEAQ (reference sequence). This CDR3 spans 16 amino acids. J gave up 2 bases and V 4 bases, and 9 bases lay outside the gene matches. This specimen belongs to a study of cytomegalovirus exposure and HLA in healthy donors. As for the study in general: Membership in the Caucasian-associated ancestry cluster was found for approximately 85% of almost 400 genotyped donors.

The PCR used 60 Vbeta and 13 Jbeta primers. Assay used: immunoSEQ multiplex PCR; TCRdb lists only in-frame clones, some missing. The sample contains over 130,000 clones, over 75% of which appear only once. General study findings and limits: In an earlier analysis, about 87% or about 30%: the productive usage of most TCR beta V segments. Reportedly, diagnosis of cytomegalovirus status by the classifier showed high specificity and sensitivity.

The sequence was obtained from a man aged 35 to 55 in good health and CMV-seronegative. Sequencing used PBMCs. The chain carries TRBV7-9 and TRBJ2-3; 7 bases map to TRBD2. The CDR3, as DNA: TGTGCCAGCAGCTCAATATTAGCGGGTGACACAGATACGCAGTATTTT. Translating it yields CASSSILAGDTDTQYF. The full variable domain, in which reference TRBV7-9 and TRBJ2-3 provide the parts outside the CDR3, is DTGVSQNPRHKITKRGQNVTFRCDPISEHNRLYWYRQTLGQGPEFLTYFQNEAQLEKSRLLSDRFSAERPKGSFSTLEIQRTEQGDSAMYLCASSSILAGDTDTQYFGPGTRLTVL.